The 25 T cell receptor beta chains reported below all come from one sample, sequenced in a study of regulatory T cells in long-lasting Graves disease. Time point here: persistent/refractory GD, antithyroid drugs over 5 years with positive TRAb. PBMC-derived RNA was used for the TCR library. Combining iRepertoire HTBI primers with Arm-PCR of CDR3 regions, the authors built TCR beta libraries. TCRdb itself ran the multiplex PCR reads through MiXCR, one entry per CDR3 protein. The repertoire includes about 470,000 distinct CDR3 sequences, more than 20% of them detected once, and under 9% sits in the top ten. This specimen was peripheral blood mononuclear cells (PBMCs), taken when the disease was refractory, from a patient treated with antithyroid drugs. Receptors originate from a female donor with Graves disease.

The chain links TRBV7-9 to TRBJ2-6, with 7 bases identical to TRBD1. Germline loops: CDR1 SEHNR, CDR2 FQNEAQ (reference sequence). Unmatched junction bases numbered 10, after V lost 4 bases and J lost 1 base. The CDR3 sequence is 18 residues long. The chain's CDR3 is CASSSPGGLISGANVLTF. The CDR3 DNA is TGTGCCAGCAGCTCCCCAGGGGGTCTTATTTCTGGGGCCAACGTCCTGACTTTC.

On this clonotype: Possible read error: a much larger clone is one base away. The chain is built from TRBV6-1 and TRBJ2-7, with 13 bases fitting TRBD2. CDR3 length: 13 amino acids. CDR1 and CDR2 (germline): MNHNS, SASEGT. The V gene end was trimmed by 6 bases and the J gene end by 8 bases; junction bases not matched to a gene: 4. The CDR3 nucleotides are TGTGCCAGCAGCGAACTAGCGGGAGGGCAGCAGTACTTC. Protein product: CASSELAGGQQYF.

This clonotype was detected ten times or more. The chain links TRBV11-2 to TRBJ1-1, with 7 bases lining up with TRBD1. CDR3 length: 13 residues. The germline V gene has CDR1 SGHAT and CDR2 FQNNGV. V gave up 5 bases and J gave up 7 bases; unmatched junction bases: 7. This chain's CDR3 is CASSRGQILEAFF. CDR3 nucleotides: TGTGCCAGCAGCAGGGGGCAGATCCTTGAAGCTTTCTTT.

The chain uses TRBV9 and TRBJ2-2; 10 bases are a match to TRBD2. Germline CDR1 SGDLS, CDR2 YYNGEE. V lost 4 bases, J lost 1 base, and 7 bases stayed unmatched. The CDR3 totals 17 residues. The CDR3 DNA follows: TGTGCCAGCAGCCCACTCACTAGCGGGATGAACACCGGGGAGCTGTTTTTT. This codes for CASSPLTSGMNTGELFF.

J is TRBJ2-5 and V is TRBV5-1; no clear D. V lost 1 base and J 2 bases, leaving 9 bases between the germline ends. Per the germline V gene, CDR1 is SGHRS and CDR2 is YFSETQ. The CDR3 covers 14 residues. CDR3 nucleotides: TGCGCCAGCAGCTTGTCCCAAGGACAAGAGACCCAGTACTTC. The encoded protein is CASSLSQGQETQYF.

The V call is TRBV3-1, the J call TRBJ2-1; TRBD2 aligns across 9 bases. The germline V gene encodes CDR1 LGHDT and CDR2 YNNKEL (reference sequence). J was trimmed by 10 bases and V by 1 base; bases with no gene match: 14. The CDR3 has 17 residues. CDR3 in amino acids: CASSQVIGPSGTREQFF. The CDR3 DNA reads TGTGCCAGCAGCCAAGTTATTGGGCCTAGCGGGACTCGCGAGCAGTTCTTC.

This clonotype has only a few counts. The J gene is TRBJ1-5, the V gene TRBV6-1, with a possible D match to TRBD1 (6 bases). Germline V lookup: CDR1 MNHNS, CDR2 SASEGT. The CDR3 spans 14 residues. Trimming removed 8 bases at V and 2 bases at J, with 13 bases between. Here the CDR3 DNA reads TGTGCCAGCGGACAGTATGAGGGCAATCAGCCCCAGCATTTT. Its translation: CASGQYEGNQPQHF.

This clonotype has more than one count but fewer than ten. This chain links TRBV6-1 with TRBJ2-7; D possibly corresponds to TRBD2 (5 bases). The length of the CDR3 is 12 residues. Germline CDR1 reads MNHNS; CDR2 reads SASEGT. V was pared by 6 bases and J by 5 bases, with 11 bases between. The CDR3 sequence is CASSPDGNEQYF. DNA of the CDR3: TGTGCCAGCAGCCCAGACGGGAACGAGCAGTACTTC.

This clonotype was found a few times. The rearrangement joins TRBV28 to TRBJ2-3; D uncertain. Trimming took 4 bases from V and 0 from J, leaving 17 bases between them. Germline-derived CDR1 and CDR2 are MDHEN and SYDVKM. The CDR3 has 17 amino acids. CDR3 loop: CASSSKPRAQSTDTQYF. In DNA form, the CDR3 reads TGTGCCAGCAGTTCGAAACCCCGGGCCCAAAGCACAGATACGCAGTATTTT.

This chain joins TRBV20-1 and TRBJ2-2; 7 bases align to TRBD2. The CDR3 is made up of 15 amino acids. Per the germline V gene, CDR1 is DFQATT and CDR2 is SNEGSKA (reference sequence). The V and J ends lost 4 bases and 6 bases, in that order; junction bases with no gene match: 11. The CDR3 reads CSATEGLHKSGELFF. The CDR3 DNA is TGCAGTGCTACAGAGGGACTACATAAATCCGGGGAGCTGTTTTTT.

This clonotype was counted ten times or more. The chain combines TRBV5-1 with TRBJ2-7, with a possible D match to TRBD1 (7 bases). V dropped 5 bases and J dropped 7 bases, with 16 bases sitting between them. The CDR3 contains 13 residues. CDR1 is SGHRS, CDR2 YFSETQ, per germline. As DNA, the CDR3 is TGCGCCAGCAGTCAGGGGGGTTTGTGGGAGCAGTACTTC. It codes for CASSQGGLWEQYF.

This clonotype has just a few counts. The chain couples TRBV5-1 to TRBJ2-1, with a weak D call TRBD2 (6 bases). V was clipped by 1 base and J by 6 bases, with 14 bases between them. The germline V gene encodes CDR1 SGHRS and CDR2 YFSETQ. The CDR3 has 15 amino acids. Here the CDR3 DNA reads TGCGCCAGCAGCTTGTTGCCTGCGGGACTCAATGAGCAGTTCTTC. As protein: CASSLLPAGLNEQFF.

V is TRBV27 and J is TRBJ2-1; TRBD2 might be the D (6 bases). V dropped 3 bases and J dropped 8 bases, with 14 bases sitting between them. In germline, CDR1 is MNHEY, CDR2 SMNVEV (reference sequence). The CDR3 contains 14 residues. The CDR3 region is CASSFLTSRYEQFF. The CDR3, as DNA: TGTGCCAGCAGTTTCCTGACTAGTAGGTATGAGCAGTTCTTC.

This rearrangement joins TRBV28 to TRBJ1-2, with D possibly matching TRBD1 (5 bases). The germline V gene has CDR1 MDHEN and CDR2 SYDVKM. The CDR3 contains 11 residues. V gave up 8 bases and J gave up 14 bases, with 18 bases separating them. This chain's CDR3 is CASHREGTATF. CDR3 coding DNA: TGTGCCAGCCACCGGGAAGGGACCGCGACCTTC.

The chain joins TRBV19 to TRBJ2-7; 14 bases map to TRBD2. This CDR3 has 18 residues. The V gene's germline CDR1 is LNHDA and CDR2 SQIVND (reference sequence). V shed 3 bases, J shed 5 bases, and the junction held 12 bases outside the gene matches. CDR3 nucleotides: TGTGCCAGTAGTATTCGCTTCCCCCCGGGACTAGCGGGAGACGAGCAGTACTTC. Its protein is CASSIRFPPGLAGDEQYF.

This clonotype was detected only a few times. The chain is built from TRBV9 and TRBJ2-2, with 8 bases aligning to TRBD1. The CDR3 length is 16 residues. V shed 4 bases and J 2 bases; nucleotides not matched to a gene: 7. Germline V gene lookup returns CDR1 SGDLS and CDR2 YYNGEE. This chain's CDR3 is CASSHHRGTNTGELFF. DNA for the CDR3: TGTGCCAGCAGCCACCACAGGGGGACTAACACCGGGGAGCTGTTTTTT.

This clonotype came up a few times. The chain couples TRBV6-1 to TRBJ2-1, with D possibly TRBD2 on 5 matching bases. The germline gives CDR1 MNHNS, CDR2 SASEGT. The V and J ends lost 11 bases and 1 base respectively, with 15 bases between them. This CDR3 is built from 14 residues. The DNA of the CDR3 is TGTGCCGCTACTCGGACTCCTTCCTACAATGAGCAGTTCTTC. Amino acids: CAATRTPSYNEQFF.

This clonotype was counted ten times or more. The chain is built from TRBV6-1 and TRBJ2-7; D might be TRBD1 or TRBD2, each matching 6 bases. Deletions cut 7 bases from V and 3 bases from J, with 19 bases between. CDR3 size: 15 residues. In germline, CDR1 is MNHNS, CDR2 SASEGT. The CDR3 coding sequence is TGTGCCAGCAAGGGGGACTCGTTCTCCCTCTACGAGCAGTACTTC. Its protein is CASKGDSFSLYEQYF.

This clonotype was recorded a few times. This sequence joins TRBV7-2 and TRBJ2-6, with D hard to call. Germline V gene sequence: CDR1 SGHTA, CDR2 FQGNSA. Trimming took 5 bases from V and 1 from J, leaving 9 bases between them. The CDR3 runs 15 residues. DNA of the CDR3: TGTGCCAGCAGCGCATACGTATCTGGGGCCAACGTCCTGACTTTC. It encodes CASSAYVSGANVLTF.

This clonotype was seen at least ten times. The V gene is TRBV29-1, the J gene TRBJ1-2; D is uncertain. V was shortened by 3 bases and J by 4 bases, with 9 bases between the two germline ends. The CDR3 length is 12 residues. CDR1 is SQVTM, CDR2 ANQGSEA, per germline. Here the CDR3 DNA reads TGCAGCGTTGACAGGCGATGCTATGGCTACACCTTC. It specifies CSVDRRCYGYTF.

CDR3 coding DNA: TGTGCCAGCAGCTTAGTTAGTCTAGCGGGTTTGGAGCAGTACTTC. It is translated as CASSLVSLAGLEQYF. V is TRBV7-9 and J is TRBJ2-7, with TRBD2 identical over 8 bases. The CDR3 runs 15 residues. CDR1 and CDR2 from the germline V gene are SEHNR and FQNEAQ (reference sequence). V lost 1 base and J lost 7; bases outside the gene matches: 9.

This clonotype has a count of ten or more. V and J are TRBV7-2 and TRBJ1-2, with no clear D. Between the trimmed V and J ends, which lost 5 bases and 2 bases, there was a span of 12 bases. Per the germline V gene, CDR1 is SGHTA and CDR2 is FQGNSA. CDR3 length: 14 amino acids. In DNA, the CDR3 is TGTGCCAGCAGCCTCGAGGACGGCAACTATGGCTACACCTTC. Its protein is CASSLEDGNYGYTF.

The chain recombines TRBV9 with TRBJ2-7; TRBD2 matches 7 bases. Germline V gene lookup returns CDR1 SGDLS and CDR2 YYNGEE. The CDR3 runs 14 residues. V gave up 6 bases and J gave up 3 bases; unmatched junction bases: 9. The CDR3 bases are TGTGCCAGCACTACCGGGGGGAAGGGCTACGAGCAGTACTTC. Translating gives CASTTGGKGYEQYF. Looking up the rest from reference TRBV9 and TRBJ2-7 gives the full variable domain: DSGVTQTPKHLITATGQRVTLRCSPRSGDLSVYWYQQSLDQGLQFLIQYYNGEERAKGNILERFSAQQFPDLHSELNLSSLELGDSALYFCASTTGGKGYEQYFGPGTRLTVT.

As regards this clonotype: It may be a read error: a sequence one base away is much more abundant. The chain carries TRBV29-1 and TRBJ2-5; a possible D gene is TRBD2 (6 bases). V lost 7 bases and J 9 bases, leaving 21 bases between the germline ends. This CDR3 contains 13 residues. Germline V gene data show CDR1 as SQVTM and CDR2 as ANQGSEA. The CDR3, as DNA: TGCAGCGCTGGGGGGATTTTGCAGGGAGCCCAGTACTTC. As protein: CSAGGILQGAQYF.

In regard to this clonotype: Germline is not matched at one junction end, which may reflect a read error. CDR3 nucleotides: TGTGCCAGCAGAAGGGGGCAAATGAACACTGAAGCTTTCTTC. Protein: CASRRGQMNTEAFF. This chain connects TRBV6-1 to TRBJ1-1, with 7 bases identical to TRBD1. Germline V gene lookup returns CDR1 MNHNS and CDR2 SASEGT. The CDR3 is made up of 14 amino acids.